These 13 T cell receptor beta chains came from one sample sequenced in a study of T cells after posttransplantation cyclophosphamide. Profiling relied on immunoSEQ multiplex PCR, and the TCRdb table lists in-frame clones only, not all of them. The table records some 10,000 clones, about four fifths of them present only once. Cyclophosphamide on days +3 and +4 followed busulfan-fludarabine conditioning and a marrow graft. The sequences come from PBMCs, collected around 2,000 days after a stem cell transplant with posttransplant cyclophosphamide. Receptors originate from a female patient aged 35 to 55 who received an allogeneic stem cell transplant from a related donor, was CMV-positive, and had no GVHD. The graft donor may have given rise to some T cells.

Concerning this clone itself: Other DNA sequences within the sample encode an identical CDR3. The V and J genes are TRBV12-5 and TRBJ1-5; a weak D match, TRBD1 (5 bases). The CDR3 runs 17 residues. Germline V gene data show CDR1 as LGHNT and CDR2 as FRNRAP. Trimming shortened V by 0 bases and J by 0 bases, and 12 bases separated the two germline ends. This CDR3 reads CASGLVHPGGSNQPQHF. The CDR3 DNA reads TGTGCTAGTGGTTTGGTACACCCGGGGGGTAGCAATCAGCCCCAGCATTTT.

V usage is TRBV9 and J usage is TRBJ1-1; D unresolved. CDR3 length: 13 amino acids. Trimming cost V 1 base and J 1 base, with 5 bases left between them. The germline gives CDR1 SGDLS, CDR2 YYNGEE. This CDR3 is CASSVRQNTEAFF. The CDR3 nucleotides read TGTGCCAGCAGCGTACGACAGAACACTGAAGCTTTCTTT.

Only a few counts were recorded for this clone. The rearrangement links TRBV19 to TRBJ1-5; D may be TRBD1 (5 bases). V lost 5 bases and J lost 1, with 15 bases in between. Germline CDR1 is LNHDA and CDR2 is SQIVND (reference sequence). This CDR3 contains 16 residues. CDR3 loop: CASSAQGWGSNQPQHF. The CDR3 bases are TGTGCCAGTAGTGCCCAGGGTTGGGGCAGCAATCAGCCCCAGCATTTT.

The chain uses TRBV7-6 and TRBJ2-7; 12 bases align to TRBD2. Germline V gene data show CDR1 as SGHVS and CDR2 as FNYEAQ. The CDR3 has 14 amino acids. V gave up 3 bases and J gave up 4 bases; unmatched junction bases: 1. CDR3: CASSLTSGGYEQYF. The CDR3 DNA sequence: TGTGCCAGCAGCTTGACTAGCGGGGGATACGAGCAGTACTTC.

This chain joins TRBV29-1 and TRBJ2-2; D is ambiguous. This CDR3 is built from 12 residues. The V gene lost 1 base and the J gene lost 4 bases, with 4 bases spanning the gap. Germline V lookup: CDR1 SQVTM, CDR2 ANQGSEA. The CDR3, as DNA: TGCAGCGTTGAAGCCGGCACCGGGGAGCTGTTTTTT. Translation: CSVEAGTGELFF.

V is TRBV5-1 and J is TRBJ2-2; TRBD1 might be the D (6 bases). CDR1 is SGHRS, CDR2 YFSETQ, per germline. V was trimmed by 0 bases and J by 6 bases, leaving 12 bases between them. CDR3 length: 15 amino acids. The CDR3 here is CASSLEGHKSGELFF. CDR3 sequence (DNA): TGCGCCAGCAGCTTGGAGGGACATAAATCCGGGGAGCTGTTTTTT.

The chain employs TRBV7-3 and TRBJ2-5; 16 bases are shared with TRBD2. V lost 5 bases, J lost 4 bases, and 4 bases stayed unmatched. In germline, CDR1 is SGHTA, CDR2 FQGTGA. CDR3 size: 16 residues. The CDR3 nucleotides are TGTGCCAGCAGCCCGGGACTAGCGGGGGGGCCAGAGACCCAGTACTTC. It encodes CASSPGLAGGPETQYF.

The chain employs TRBV5-1 and TRBJ1-1, with D possibly TRBD1 on 5 matching bases. CDR3 length: 14 amino acids. Germline lookup yields CDR1 SGHRS and CDR2 YFSETQ. Trimming took off 4 bases at V and 8 bases at J, with 18 bases between the two ends. CDR3 DNA: TGCGCCAGCAGCATAACGGCGTACGGGGGGGAAGCTTTCTTT. Translated: CASSITAYGGEAFF.

This rearrangement joins TRBV28 to TRBJ2-3, with a tentative D call TRBD1 (6 bases). The germline V and J ends were trimmed by 5 bases and 2 bases, with 17 bases remaining between them. This CDR3 spans 16 amino acids. Germline-derived CDR1 and CDR2 are MDHEN and SYDVKM. CDR3 protein: CASSHRTAHYTDTQYF. Here the CDR3 DNA reads TGTGCCAGCAGTCACAGGACAGCTCACTACACAGATACGCAGTATTTT.

This clone was picked up a small number of times. The V gene is TRBV27, the J gene TRBJ2-5, with 9 bases that match TRBD1. This CDR3 contains 15 residues. The germline V gene has CDR1 MNHEY and CDR2 SMNVEV (reference sequence). The junction had 4 bases not matched to a gene; V was cut back by 3 bases and J by 2 bases. This CDR3 is CASSLTGGAQETQYF. The CDR3 DNA is TGTGCCAGCAGTTTGACAGGGGGGGCACAAGAGACCCAGTACTTC.

This clone was detected once. The rearrangement uses TRBV5-6 and TRBJ1-3; D is perhaps TRBD1 (5 bases). Germline CDR1 SGHDT, CDR2 YYEEEE. The V end lost 0 bases, the J end lost 4 bases, and 11 bases lay between the germline ends. This CDR3 is built from 15 residues. The CDR3 DNA is TGTGCCAGCAGCTTGGATCCGGACAAAGGAAACACCATATATTTT. As protein: CASSLDPDKGNTIYF.

The CDR3, as DNA: TGTGCCAGCAGCCCTGGGTTCGGCAGGGGGCGTGGGGCCAACGTCCTGACTTTC. Its protein product is CASSPGFGRGRGANVLTF. The chain is built from TRBV7-3 and TRBJ2-6; 8 nucleotides match TRBD1. The V segment lost 5 bases and the J segment 3 bases; nucleotides outside the gene matches: 12. Germline-derived CDR1 and CDR2 are SGHTA and FQGTGA. The CDR3 runs to 18 residues.

The V and J genes are TRBV19 and TRBJ1-2; 8 bases align to TRBD1. The CDR3 runs 15 residues. Germline V lookup: CDR1 LNHDA, CDR2 SQIVND (reference sequence). Trimming cost V 4 bases and J 2 bases; bases outside gene matches: 6. CDR3 DNA sequence: TGTGCCAGTAGTAAAGGGACAGGATTCAACTATGGCTACACCTTC. Translation: CASSKGTGFNYGYTF.